These 32 T cell receptor beta chains share one sample of origin, sequenced in a study of T cells in women clearing cervical HPV infection. Generated by immunoSEQ multiplex PCR, the TCRdb table keeps only in-frame clones and is missing some. The sample data list about 22,000 clones. Source material: blood buffy coat. The receptors here all came from a woman aged 18 to 75 with a cervical HPV16 infection that either progressed to CIN3+ or cleared (not recorded which).

CDR3 sequence reads: CASSSGGPQHF. The DNA read from the CDR3 is TGTGCCAGCAGTTCGGGTGGGCCC. V gene TRBV6-2 or TRBV6-3 combines with J gene TRBJ1-5; D is ambiguous. The read ends 3 residues shy of where the CDR3 ends; the end is completed using the germline J gene. Trimming took off 4 bases at V and 9 bases at J, with 7 bases between the two ends. Germline CDR1 reads MNHEY; CDR2 reads SVGEGT. This CDR3 spans 11 amino acids.

On this clone: The read ends 3 residues early relative to the CDR3; the germline J gene fills the gap. The chain combines TRBV19 with TRBJ1-4; no clear D. The CDR3 runs 15 residues. The V gene's germline CDR1 is LNHDA and CDR2 SQIVND (reference sequence). CDR3 DNA (partial): TGTGCCAGTAGTAAAAACCCGGCAGACAATTCACCA. It codes for CASSKNPADNSP. The whole CDR3 protein is CASSKNPADNSPLFF.

Comment on this clone: Sequencing ends 3 residues short of the CDR3 end; the germline J gene provides the rest. The rearrangement joins TRBV30 to TRBJ2-1; D is unclear. CDR3 length: 14 residues. V lost 0 bases, J lost 3 bases, and 9 bases lay in between. Germline V lookup: CDR1 GTSNPN, CDR2 SVGIG (reference sequence). Incomplete CDR3 DNA: TGTGCCTGGAGTGTACATGCAGGCTACAATGAG. This sequence encodes CAWSVHAGYNE. The complete CDR3 sequence is CAWSVHAGYNEQFF.

Details on this clone: Relative to the germline gene, one junction end is altered; a read error may explain this. The CDR3 end falls 3 residues outside the read, so it is completed with the germline J gene. The chain joins TRBV7-7 to TRBJ1-2, with a possible D match to TRBD1 (6 bases). This CDR3 region has 13 residues. Germline V gene lookup returns CDR1 SSHAT and CDR2 FNYEAQ (reference sequence). CDR3 protein: CASSALRDNDYTF. The CDR3 DNA, read in part, is TGTGCTAGCAGCGCACTCAGGGACAATGAC.

Comments on this clone: The missing CDR3 end, 3 residues past where the read stops, is filled in from the germline J gene. The chain links TRBV7-2 to TRBJ2-7, with D tentatively TRBD1 (7 bases). Trimming removed 3 bases from V and 4 bases from J, with 16 bases in between. The CDR3 contains 15 residues. Per germline, CDR1 SGHTA and CDR2 FQGNSA. The CDR3 region is CASSFVQGGRYEQYF. The CDR3 bases that were read are TGTGCCAGCAGCTTCGTGCAGGGGGGTAGGTACGAG.

The DNA read from the CDR3 is TGTGCCAGCAGCTTCCTAGACTCCCCTTATACG. The encoded protein is CASSFLDSPYT. In full, the CDR3 reads CASSFLDSPYTQYF. V usage is TRBV7-3 and J usage is TRBJ2-3, with D hard to call. The read finishes 3 residues shy of the CDR3 end, and the germline J gene is used to complete it. Germline lookup yields CDR1 SGHTA and CDR2 FQGTGA. The CDR3 is made up of 14 amino acids. With 3 bases removed from V and 7 bases from J, the gap between germline ends came to 14 bases.

For this clone: The CDR3 end is not reached by the read, which stops 3 residues before it; the germline J gene fills it in. The chain combines TRBV20-1 with TRBJ2-3; D is undetermined. Germline lookup yields CDR1 DFQATT and CDR2 SNEGSKA (reference sequence). There are 11 residues in the CDR3. V lost 6 bases to trimming and J lost 6 bases, with 10 bases between them. The sequenced CDR3 bases are TGCAGTGCCCAGTCCTCGGATACG. Translation: CSAQSSDT. The CDR3 in its entirety is CSAQSSDTQYF.

Of note for this clone: The read falls 3 residues short of the CDR3 end, and the missing part is taken from the germline J gene. The rearrangement links TRBV29-1 to TRBJ2-2; TRBD2 might be the D (6 bases). Deletions cut 6 bases from V and 4 bases from J, with 12 bases between. In germline, CDR1 is SQVTM, CDR2 ANQGSEA. CDR3 length: 13 amino acids. CDR3 sequence reads: CSVDWRGTGELFF. CDR3 bases read: TGCAGCGTCGACTGGAGGGGCACCGGGGAG.

Comment on this clone: The DNA ends 3 residues before the CDR3 does, and the rest of the CDR3 is filled in from the germline J gene. The genes are TRBV18 and TRBJ2-7; possibly TRBD2 for D (5 bases). The CDR3 sequence is 12 residues long. Germline lookup yields CDR1 KGHSH and CDR2 LQKENI. V shed 9 bases and J shed 5 bases, with 14 bases lying between them. The CDR3 spells CASRATGDEQYF. CDR3 DNA, as far as it was read: TGTGCCAGTAGAGCGACCGGGGACGAG. Variable domain in full (rest from reference TRBV18 and TRBJ2-7): NAGVMQNPRHLVRRRGQEARLRCSPMKGHSHVYWYRQLPEEGLKFMVYLQKENIIDESGMPKERFSAEFPKEGPSILRIQQVVRGDSAAYFCASRATGDEQYFGPGTRLTVT.

As regards this clone: The read terminates 3 residues ahead of where the CDR3 ends, so the germline J gene completes it. J is TRBJ2-5 and V is TRBV7-2; 10 bases agree with TRBD1. Germline V gene lookup returns CDR1 SGHTA and CDR2 FQGNSA. The CDR3 sequence is 15 residues long. Losses at the gene ends were 4 bases for V and 5 bases for J; bases not matched to a gene: 7. The chain's CDR3 is CASSWTGGRWETQYF. The sequenced part of the CDR3 DNA is TGTGCCAGCAGCTGGACAGGGGGAAGGTGGGAGACC.

A remark on this clone: The CDR3 extends 3 residues past the end of the read, so its final part is completed from the germline J gene. V is TRBV20-1 and J is TRBJ2-4; 7 nucleotides line up with TRBD1. Germline CDR1 and CDR2: DFQATT and SNEGSKA (reference sequence). CDR3 length: 20 amino acids. J lost 5 bases, V lost 0 bases, and 22 bases had no gene match. CDR3 DNA (partial): TGCAGTGCTAGAGATATCCCTCCTTTCCGGGACAGCCGGTCACAAAACATT. As protein: CSARDIPPFRDSRSQNI. The whole CDR3 sequence reads CSARDIPPFRDSRSQNIQYF.

A note on this clone: Read data end 3 residues before the CDR3 end; the end is taken from the germline J gene. The genes are TRBV20-1 and TRBJ2-7; 7 bases are a match to TRBD1. The V segment lost 0 bases and the J segment 6 bases; nucleotides outside the gene matches: 2. CDR3 size: 12 residues. Looked up from germline, CDR1 is DFQATT and CDR2 is SNEGSKA (reference sequence). Incomplete CDR3 DNA: TGCAGTGCTAGAGAGGACAGGATCGAG. Its translation is CSAREDRIE. The whole CDR3 protein is CSAREDRIEQYF.

Notes on this clone: The read terminates 3 residues ahead of where the CDR3 ends, so the germline J gene completes it. The chain carries TRBV7-9 and TRBJ1-2; D is ambiguous. CDR3 length: 14 residues. CDR1 SEHNR and CDR2 FQNEAQ come from the germline V gene (reference sequence). The CDR3 sequence is CASSRGGLASDYTF. CDR3 bases read: TGTGCCAGCAGCCGAGGAGGACTAGCCTCCGAC.

Details on this clone: The read finishes 3 residues shy of the CDR3 end, and the germline J gene is used to complete it. The rearrangement uses TRBV7-3 and TRBJ1-1, with D perhaps matching TRBD1 (5 bases). V lost 3 bases to trimming and J lost 6 bases, with 11 bases between them. Germline V gene lookup returns CDR1 SGHTA and CDR2 FQGTGA. The CDR3 totals 13 residues. The CDR3 bases that were read are TGTGCCAGCAGCTTTGGGGCGAGCGCTGAA. Translating gives CASSFGASAE. The entire CDR3 is CASSFGASAEAFF. Looking up the rest from reference TRBV7-3 and TRBJ1-1 gives the full variable domain: GAGVSQTPSNKVTEKGKYVELRCDPISGHTALYWYRQSLGQGPEFLIYFQGTGAADDSGLPNDRFFAVRPEGSVSTLKIQRTERGDSAVYLCASSFGASAEAFFGQGTRLTVV.

Comments on this clone: The CDR3 is cut off 3 residues early in the read; its end comes from the germline J gene. The chain combines TRBV5-1 with TRBJ2-2, with D possibly being TRBD1 (6 bases). The CDR3 is 14 residues long. The V gene's germline CDR1 is SGHRS and CDR2 YFSETQ. Trimming cost V 7 bases and J 4 bases, with 14 bases left between them. CDR3 DNA (partial): TGCGCCAGCGGACAGTCTTTTAGCACCGGGGAG. This sequence encodes CASGQSFSTGE. The full CDR3 protein is CASGQSFSTGELFF.

By frequency, this clone is medium-sized. The sequenced fragment ends 3 residues before the CDR3 boundary, so the rest is inferred from the germline J gene. The V gene is TRBV7-3, the J gene TRBJ2-1, with 9 bases that match TRBD1. The trim removed 4 bases at V and 4 bases at J, leaving 5 bases unmatched. Germline loops: CDR1 SGHTA, CDR2 FQGTGA. This CDR3 has 15 residues. The chain's CDR3 is CASSSDRGLYNEQFF. The DNA read from the CDR3 is TGTGCCAGCAGCTCCGACAGGGGGTTGTACAATGAG. The whole variable domain, remainder taken from reference TRBV7-3 and TRBJ2-1, is GAGVSQTPSNKVTEKGKYVELRCDPISGHTALYWYRQSLGQGPEFLIYFQGTGAADDSGLPNDRFFAVRPEGSVSTLKIQRTERGDSAVYLCASSSDRGLYNEQFFGPGTRLTVL.

About this clone itself: Read sequence stops 3 residues before the CDR3 end, and the germline J gene provides the missing end. The chain couples TRBV7-9 to TRBJ2-3; tentative D call: TRBD2 (5 bases). V was clipped by 2 bases and J by 6 bases, with 12 bases between them. The length of the CDR3 is 14 residues. Germline CDR1 reads SEHNR; CDR2 reads FQNEAQ (reference sequence). The CDR3 sequence is CASSLLEGWDTQYF. CDR3 DNA (partial): TGTGCCAGCAGCTTATTAGAGGGTTGGGATACG. The full variable domain, with the rest looked up from reference TRBV7-9 and TRBJ2-3, is DTGVSQNPRHKITKRGQNVTFRCDPISEHNRLYWYRQTLGQGPEFLTYFQNEAQLEKSRLLSDRFSAERPKGSFSTLEIQRTEQGDSAMYLCASSLLEGWDTQYFGPGTRLTVL.

Comments on this clone: The read terminates 3 residues ahead of where the CDR3 ends, so the germline J gene completes it. This chain uses TRBV5-1 with TRBJ2-2; 7 bases line up with TRBD1. The CDR3 covers 15 residues. Germline V gene data show CDR1 as SGHRS and CDR2 as YFSETQ. The covered CDR3 bases are TGCGCCAGCAGCTTGACGACAGGGCGTAATTCACCG. Encoded protein: CASSLTTGRNSP. The complete CDR3 sequence is CASSLTTGRNSPLFF.

On this clone itself: Read sequence stops 3 residues before the CDR3 end, and the germline J gene provides the missing end. J is TRBJ2-2 and V is TRBV11-2, with TRBD1 matching over 7 bases. Germline V CDR1 and CDR2: SGHAT, FQNNGV. This CDR3 comprises 14 residues. With V trimmed by 7 bases and J by 1 base, 3 bases remained unmatched. The sequenced part of the CDR3 DNA is TGTGCCAGCATACAGGGGAGGAACACCGGGGAG. Its protein product is CASIQGRNTGE. The whole CDR3 sequence is CASIQGRNTGELFF.

In regard to this clone: The CDR3 extends 3 residues past the end of the read, so its final part is completed from the germline J gene. The chain carries TRBV10-3 and TRBJ2-7; 7 positions agree with TRBD1. CDR1 is ENHRY, CDR2 SYGVKD, per germline. The CDR3 consists of 15 residues. J lost 6 bases, V lost 7 bases, and 15 bases had no gene match. The part of the CDR3 DNA that was read is TGTGCCATCACCGTCGTACAGGGGCCGTGGTTCGAG. Protein: CAITVVQGPWFE. In full, the CDR3 reads CAITVVQGPWFEQYF.

Worth noting for this clone: The read gets to within 3 residues of the CDR3 end, and the germline J gene fills in the rest. V usage is TRBV30 and J usage is TRBJ1-6; D might be TRBD1 (5 bases). Trimming cost V 3 bases and J 7 bases, with 7 bases left between them. The germline gives CDR1 GTSNPN, CDR2 SVGIG (reference sequence). The CDR3 extends over 12 amino acids. CDR3 protein: CAWSDSNSPLHF. CDR3 DNA, as far as it was read: TGTGCCTGGAGCGACAGCAATTCACCC. The full variable domain, with the rest looked up from reference TRBV30 and TRBJ1-6, is SQTIHQWPATLVQPVGSPLSLECTVEGTSNPNLYWYRQAAGRGLQLLFYSVGIGQISSEVPQNLSASRPQDRQFILSSKKLLLSDSGFYLCAWSDSNSPLHFGNGTRLTVT.

A word on this clone: The DNA ends 3 residues before the CDR3 does, and the rest of the CDR3 is filled in from the germline J gene. The chain uses TRBV19 and TRBJ2-1; 9 bases map to TRBD2. Per the germline V gene, CDR1 is LNHDA and CDR2 is SQIVND (reference sequence). V trimming: 0 bases; J trimming: 4 bases; junction bases outside the gene matches: 7. The CDR3 totals 17 residues. CDR3 residues: CASSIDRSSGTYNEQFF. CDR3 DNA, as far as it was read: TGTGCCAGTAGTATAGATCGGTCTAGCGGGACGTACAATGAG.

A note on this clone: The read terminates 3 residues ahead of where the CDR3 ends, so the germline J gene completes it. The genes are TRBV7-3 and TRBJ1-2, with TRBD1 as a possible D gene (6 bases). Germline V CDR1 and CDR2: SGHTA, FQGTGA. The CDR3 has 14 residues. Incomplete CDR3 DNA: TGTGCCAGCAGCTTAACGGGGCGGACAGAAGGC. Its translation: CASSLTGRTEG. The CDR3 as a whole reads CASSLTGRTEGYTF.

As to this clone: The CDR3 extends 3 residues past the end of the read, so its final part is completed from the germline J gene. The chain combines TRBV4-1 with TRBJ2-5; 7 nucleotides align to TRBD1. With V trimmed by 0 bases and J by 6 bases, 7 bases remained unmatched. Germline values: CDR1 MGHRA, CDR2 YSYEKL. This CDR3 is built from 15 residues. CDR3 bases read: TGCGCCAGCAGCCAAGAAAGGAACAGGGGTCAGACC. Amino acid sequence: CASSQERNRGQT. The entire CDR3 protein reads CASSQERNRGQTQYF.

A remark on this clone: Sequencing ends 3 residues short of the CDR3 end; the germline J gene provides the rest. The chain links TRBV13 to TRBJ2-3, with a possible D match to TRBD1 (5 bases). This CDR3 is built from 14 residues. V was trimmed by 5 bases and J by 1 base, leaving 10 bases between them. From germline, CDR1 is PRHDT and CDR2 FYEKMQ (reference sequence). The chain's CDR3 is CASSLRQRTDTQYF. The sequenced part of the CDR3 DNA is TGTGCCAGCAGCCTCCGACAGCGCACAGATACG.

As to this clone: Coverage ceases 3 residues before the CDR3 finishes, and the germline J gene fills in the end. This sequence joins TRBV27 and TRBJ2-1; weak D call: TRBD2 (6 bases). Germline values: CDR1 MNHEY, CDR2 SMNVEV (reference sequence). This CDR3 is 13 amino acids long. Deletions cut 4 bases from V and 9 bases from J, with 13 bases between. Partial CDR3 DNA: TGTGCCAGCAGTTGGAGGGAAAGCGGTGAG. Residues: CASSWRESGE. The entire CDR3 sequence reads CASSWRESGEQFF.

CDR3 DNA (partial): TGCAGTGCTACCCCGGGACAGGAACGG. This gives the protein CSATPGQER. The CDR3 in its entirety is CSATPGQERLFF. This chain links TRBV20-1 with TRBJ2-2, with TRBD1 matching over 8 bases. The read ends 3 residues early relative to the CDR3; the germline J gene fills the gap. Germline CDR1 DFQATT, CDR2 SNEGSKA (reference sequence). CDR3 length equals 12 residues.

In the case of this clone: The DNA ends 3 residues before the CDR3 does, and the rest of the CDR3 is filled in from the germline J gene. The chain has TRBV20-1 and TRBJ2-3, with 7 bases identical to TRBD1. V lost 4 bases to trimming and J lost 0 bases; unmatched junction nucleotides: 7. Per germline, CDR1 DFQATT and CDR2 SNEGSKA (reference sequence). The length of the CDR3 is 15 residues. The sequenced CDR3 bases are TGCAGTGCTACTCAGACAGGGTATAGCACAGATACG. Protein: CSATQTGYSTDT. The full CDR3 protein reads CSATQTGYSTDTQYF.

About this clone itself: The observed sequence ends 3 residues before the CDR3 terminus, with the missing tail filled in from the germline J gene. The chain links TRBV20-1 to TRBJ2-2, with TRBD2 matching over 14 bases. The trim removed 3 bases at V and 4 bases at J, leaving 4 bases unmatched. CDR1 and CDR2 (germline): DFQATT, SNEGSKA (reference sequence). This CDR3 is built from 16 residues. The sequenced part of the CDR3 DNA is TGCAGTGCTAGGGGACTAGCGGGAGTTCTCACCGGGGAG. Translation gives CSARGLAGVLTGE. The entire CDR3 protein is CSARGLAGVLTGELFF.

Regarding this clone: The read falls 3 residues short of the CDR3 end, and the missing part is taken from the germline J gene. The V and J genes are TRBV5-1 and TRBJ2-7; tentative D call: TRBD1 (7 bases). CDR1 is SGHRS and CDR2 is YFSETQ in the germline V gene. The length of the CDR3 is 15 residues. Trimming pared 3 bases from V and 3 bases from J, leaving 16 bases between. The sequenced part of the CDR3 DNA is TGCGCCAGCAGCTCGTCGACAGGGACTCACTACGAG. This gives the protein CASSSSTGTHYE. In full, the CDR3 is CASSSSTGTHYEQYF.

To note about this clone: The CDR3 is cut off 3 residues early in the read; its end comes from the germline J gene. The chain recombines TRBV29-1 with TRBJ2-1; 11 positions agree with TRBD2. This CDR3 has 16 amino acids. The germline CDR1 and CDR2 sequences are SQVTM and ANQGSEA. V gave up 7 bases and J gave up 8 bases; unmatched junction bases: 16. CDR3 in amino acids: CSAESSGRPRNDEQFF. The sequenced CDR3 bases are TGCAGCGCCGAATCTAGCGGGAGGCCTCGTAATGATGAG.

On this clone itself: The CDR3 is cut off 3 residues early in the read; its end comes from the germline J gene. The chain couples TRBV20-1 to TRBJ2-2; 7 bases fit TRBD1. The germline gives CDR1 DFQATT, CDR2 SNEGSKA (reference sequence). The CDR3 spans 16 residues. The CDR3 spells CSARDGNRGPNEKLFF. The CDR3 bases that were read are TGCAGTGCTAGGGATGGAAACAGGGGACCTAATGAAAAG.